This T cell receptor beta chain is drawn from a study of human T cells and chemical hapten exposure. Study-level background: Patients, a majority of them female, were diagnosed with alopecia areata, totalis or universalis.

Specified time point: patch test 2, 6 weeks after DPC sensitization. Stated treatment: therapeutic diphenylcyclopropenone sensitization with weekly scalp DPC. One entry per CDR3 protein, called by TCRdb with MiXCR from the RACE reads. The table records 110,000 or so distinct CDR3 sequences, 9.2% of them present only once. This clonotype was found a few times. Its target is unknown. The CDR3 contains 16 residues. Germline assignment: CDR1 MNHEY and CDR2 SVGAGI. Trimming took off 6 bases at V and 2 bases at J, with 18 bases between the two ends. Overall study results and limits: DPC sensitization produced no change in TCRs with frequency above 1 in 1000.

This material consisted of whole blood, taken in connection with sensitization to the hapten diphenylcyclopropenone (DPC). V gene TRBV6-5 combines with J gene TRBJ2-3, with D perhaps matching TRBD2 (6 bases). The TCR originated in a woman in her thirties or forties with alopecia areata. Some clones in this sample may be carry-over from other donors' samples. The CDR3, as DNA: TGTGCCAGCAGGACTACCAGGGACTTCTTCACAGATACGCAGTATTTT. Its translation is CASRTTRDFFTDTQYF.